This TCR beta chain was documented in a study of T cell responses to AZD1222 COVID-19 vaccine. For this clone: What it binds is not known.

The length of the CDR3 is 14 residues. The V end lost 6 bases, the J end lost 0 bases, and 9 bases lay between the germline ends. Germline CDR1 is MDHEN and CDR2 is SYDVKM. The data were produced by immunoSEQ multiplex PCR, yet TCRdb's version contains in-frame clones alone and is incomplete. The sample yields some 140,000 clones, around 90% seen once. Study results and limitations: Among vaccine-associated CD4 TCRs, coverage spanned spike, with dominance at 160-218 and 743-854. The study identified only five to seven AZD1222 recipients as seropositive at baseline.

The clonotype was recovered from an adult in good health. The sample in question was peripheral blood, obtained on day 0 of AZD1222 vaccination. The chain uses TRBV28 and TRBJ1-3; D unresolved. CDR3 protein: CASRPLGSGNTIYF. CDR3 sequence (DNA): TGTGCCAGCAGACCACTGGGCTCTGGAAACACCATATATTTT.